The next 23 T cell receptor beta chains were all read from a single sample in a study of tumour-infiltrating T cells in Burkitt lymphoma. The table came from immunoSEQ multiplex PCR; TCRdb's copy has only in-frame clones and leaves some out. The sample records fewer than 950 clones, 50% to 65% being singletons. Sequencing used tumor tissue. These receptors came from a human donor with Burkitt lymphoma.

The V gene is TRBV29-1, the J gene TRBJ2-1; D gene ambiguous. This CDR3 contains 10 residues. V lost 4 bases and J lost 8, with 6 bases in between. Germline loops: CDR1 SQVTM, CDR2 ANQGSEA. The CDR3 DNA follows: TGCAGCGTTGGTTTCTATGAGCAGTTCTTC. Translating it yields CSVGFYEQFF.

This chain uses TRBV18 with TRBJ2-5, with D possibly TRBD2 on 5 matching bases. Germline lookup yields CDR1 KGHSH and CDR2 LQKENI. V was shortened by 3 bases and J by 3 bases, with 8 bases between the two germline ends. The CDR3 extends over 13 amino acids. For the CDR3, the DNA is TGTGCCAGCTCACCGGGAGAAAAAGAGACCCAGTACTTC. It translates to CASSPGEKETQYF. The full variable domain, rest sourced from reference TRBV18 and TRBJ2-5, is NAGVMQNPRHLVRRRGQEARLRCSPMKGHSHVYWYRQLPEEGLKFMVYLQKENIIDESGMPKERFSAEFPKEGPSILRIQQVVRGDSAAYFCASSPGEKETQYFGPGTRLLVL.

The chain is built from TRBV30 and TRBJ2-2; TRBD2 might be the D (6 bases). Trimming removed 4 bases at V and 4 bases at J, with 13 bases between. Germline assignment: CDR1 GTSNPN and CDR2 SVGIG (reference sequence). The CDR3 covers 14 residues. The CDR3 region has the DNA TGTGCCTGGACGGCGGGGTTGGGCACCGGGGAGCTGTTTTTT. Encoded protein: CAWTAGLGTGELFF.

The chain links TRBV4-3 to TRBJ2-2, with no clear D. V lost 1 base and J 5 bases, leaving 17 bases between the germline ends. The germline V gene has CDR1 LGHNA and CDR2 YSLEER. The CDR3 spans 17 residues. The CDR3 sequence: CASSQGSPQYLTGELFF. CDR3 in DNA: TGCGCCAGCAGCCAAGGGTCCCCACAGTATTTAACCGGGGAGCTGTTTTTT.

The V and J genes are TRBV2 and TRBJ2-5; D gene ambiguous. This CDR3 comprises 14 residues. Germline V gene sequence: CDR1 SNHLY, CDR2 FYNNEI. V shed 2 bases and J shed 2 bases, with 9 bases lying between them. This CDR3 reads CASSEWGTQETQYF. The DNA of the CDR3 is TGTGCCAGCAGTGAATGGGGAACACAAGAGACCCAGTACTTC.

The DNA of the CDR3 is TGTGCCAGCAGCTCGCTGACAGGGAAAGATACGCAGTATTTT. Protein product: CASSSLTGKDTQYF. The V and J genes are TRBV5-4 and TRBJ2-3; 7 bases match TRBD1. V shed 3 bases and J 5 bases; nucleotides not matched to a gene: 6. CDR3 length: 14 residues. The V gene's germline CDR1 is SGHNT and CDR2 YYREEE (reference sequence).

This rearrangement joins TRBV7-6 to TRBJ1-1, with a possible D match to TRBD1 (6 bases). Germline V gives CDR1 SGHVS, CDR2 FNYEAQ. V shed 2 bases and J shed 3 bases, with 10 bases lying between them. This CDR3 has 14 amino acids. The CDR3 DNA reads TGTGCCAGCAGCTTACGGACAGAGTACACTGAAGCTTTCTTT. Translation: CASSLRTEYTEAFF.

V gene TRBV18 combines with J gene TRBJ1-2, with 9 bases matching TRBD1. This CDR3 is 15 amino acids long. Germline values: CDR1 KGHSH, CDR2 LQKENI. J gave up 6 bases and V 5 bases, and 10 bases lay outside the gene matches. The CDR3 here is CASSSGTGIGDGYTF. The CDR3 DNA reads as TGTGCCAGCTCATCCGGGACAGGGATTGGGGATGGCTACACCTTC.

In this sample, this clone turned up a few times. Other DNA sequences in the sample encode the same CDR3. V usage is TRBV28 and J usage is TRBJ2-5; the match to TRBD1 covers 7 bases. Germline-derived CDR1 and CDR2 are MDHEN and SYDVKM. The CDR3 contains 15 residues. Trimming took 1 base from V and 5 from J; bases not matched to a gene: 7. The CDR3 loop reads CASSLYGTAAETQYF. Here the CDR3 DNA reads TGTGCCAGCAGTTTATATGGGACAGCAGCCGAGACCCAGTACTTC.

This sequence joins TRBV30 and TRBJ2-5; 14 nucleotides line up with TRBD2. Germline loops: CDR1 GTSNPN, CDR2 SVGIG (reference sequence). The trim removed 3 bases at V and 1 base at J, leaving 7 bases unmatched. The CDR3 length is 17 residues. CDR3 region: CAWRGGTSGGLQETQYF. CDR3 nucleotide sequence: TGTGCCTGGAGGGGGGGGACTAGCGGGGGACTCCAAGAGACCCAGTACTTC.

This chain joins TRBV21-1 and TRBJ2-1; the D segment call TRBD2 is taken from the table without a DNA check. TRBV21-1 has pseudogene status. CDR3 size: 15 residues. The CDR3 bases are TGTGCCAGCAGCCCCCGGAAGCCGCGGTTGTTTTTTCAGTTCTTC. It translates to CASSPRKPRLFFQFF.

Turning to this clone: Other DNA sequences in the sample encode the same CDR3. This rearrangement joins TRBV29-1 to TRBJ2-5, with D perhaps matching TRBD1 (6 bases). The CDR3 length is 12 residues. The V and J ends lost 4 bases and 1 base respectively, with 7 bases between them. Germline V gene sequence: CDR1 SQVTM, CDR2 ANQGSEA. The CDR3: CSVGTVQETQYF. DNA for the CDR3: TGCAGCGTTGGGACAGTCCAAGAGACCCAGTACTTC. The variable domain in full, with the rest retrieved from reference TRBV29-1 and TRBJ2-5, is SAVISQKPSRDICQRGTSLTIQCQVDSQVTMMFWYRQQPGQSLTLIATANQGSEATYESGFVIDKFPISRPNLTFSTLTVSNMSPEDSSIYLCSVGTVQETQYFGPGTRLLVL.

The CDR3 loop reads CASSPSTLQETQYF. In DNA, the CDR3 is TGTGCCAGCAGCCCATCGACATTACAAGAGACCCAGTACTTC. This sequence joins TRBV7-2 and TRBJ2-5; unclear D gene. Germline V CDR1 and CDR2: SGHTA, FQGNSA. The length of the CDR3 is 14 residues. Trimming cost V 5 bases and J 2 bases, with 12 bases left between them. Drawing the rest from reference TRBV7-2 and TRBJ2-5, the complete variable domain is GAGVSQSPSNKVTEKGKDVELRCDPISGHTALYWYRQSLGQGLEFLIYFQGNSAPDKSGLPSDRFSAERTGGSVSTLTIQRTQQEDSAVYLCASSPSTLQETQYFGPGTRLLVL.

This clone has just one count. J is TRBJ2-3 and V is TRBV5-1; 13 nucleotides line up with TRBD2. V lost 5 bases and J lost 4; bases outside the gene matches: 4. There are 15 residues in the CDR3. Germline-derived CDR1 and CDR2 are SGHRS and YFSETQ. The CDR3 is CASRRTSGRADTQYF. The CDR3 DNA sequence: TGCGCCAGCAGGCGGACTAGCGGGAGAGCAGATACGCAGTATTTT. Based on the CDR3 plus reference TRBV5-1 and TRBJ2-3, the full variable domain is KAGVTQTPRYLIKTRGQQVTLSCSPISGHRSVSWYQQTPGQGLQFLFEYFSETQRNKGNFPGRFSGRQFSNSRSEMNVSTLELGDSALYLCASRRTSGRADTQYFGPGTRLTVL.

The CDR3, as DNA: TGTGCCAGCAGTTCCTACTTGAGGGTGGTGGACACCGGGGAGCTGTTTTTT. Amino acid sequence: CASSSYLRVVDTGELFF. V gene TRBV28 combines with J gene TRBJ2-2, with TRBD2 as a possible D gene (5 bases). Germline V gene lookup returns CDR1 MDHEN and CDR2 SYDVKM. V lost 4 bases and J 3 bases, leaving 18 bases between the germline ends. The CDR3 sequence is 17 residues long.

The chain carries TRBV4-3 and TRBJ1-4; D is uncertain. Trimming stripped 0 bases from V and 8 bases from J, with 7 bases between. Looked up from germline, CDR1 is LGHNA and CDR2 is YSLEER. The CDR3 totals 13 residues. CDR3 nucleotides: TGCGCCAGCAGCCAAGATACAGAGGAAAAACTGTTTTTT. It encodes CASSQDTEEKLFF.

Concerning this clone: A junction boundary mismatches the germline segment, possibly from a read error. The chain employs TRBV19 and TRBJ2-1; a weak D match, TRBD2 (6 bases). CDR3 length: 16 residues. Germline V gene data show CDR1 as LNHDA and CDR2 as SQIVND (reference sequence). This CDR3 is CASSNRGWGSDNEQFF. CDR3 coding DNA: TGTGCCAGTAGTAATCGGGGGTGGGGCTCCGACAATGAGCAGTTCTTC. Using reference TRBV19 and TRBJ2-1 for the parts outside the CDR3, the full variable domain is DGGITQSPKYLFRKEGQNVTLSCEQNLNHDAMYWYRQDPGQGLRLIYYSQIVNDFQKGDIAEGYSVSREKKESFPLTVTSAQKNPTAFYLCASSNRGWGSDNEQFFGPGTRLTVL.

The CDR3 sequence: CASSGGGRANNEQFF. The CDR3 DNA reads as TGTGCCAGCAGCGGGGGGGGCAGGGCAAACAATGAGCAGTTCTTC. The rearrangement links TRBV9 to TRBJ2-1; perhaps TRBD2 as D (7 bases). Trimming left V 3 bases short and J 5 bases short, with 15 bases between. In germline, CDR1 is SGDLS, CDR2 YYNGEE. The CDR3 spans 15 residues. Complete variable domain (other parts from reference TRBV9 and TRBJ2-1): DSGVTQTPKHLITATGQRVTLRCSPRSGDLSVYWYQQSLDQGLQFLIQYYNGEERAKGNILERFSAQQFPDLHSELNLSSLELGDSALYFCASSGGGRANNEQFFGPGTRLTVL.

This clone is hyperexpanded in the sample. J is TRBJ1-1 and V is TRBV2, with 8 bases matching TRBD1. After removal of 7 bases from V and 2 bases from J, the junction contained 9 bases not matched to a gene. CDR1 SNHLY and CDR2 FYNNEI come from the germline V gene. The CDR3 sequence is 15 residues long. CDR3 sequence (DNA): TGTGCCAGCACCTCGGGGACAGGATCAAACACTGAAGCTTTCTTT. This sequence encodes CASTSGTGSNTEAFF.

There are a few counts of this clone. V usage is TRBV5-4 and J usage is TRBJ2-1, with D possibly TRBD2 on 6 matching bases. The CDR3 spans 15 residues. Between the trimmed V and J ends, which lost 2 bases and 1 base, there was a span of 10 bases. Germline CDR1 reads SGHNT; CDR2 reads YYREEE (reference sequence). CDR3 residues: CASSFGGSSYNEQFF. In DNA, the CDR3 is TGTGCCAGCAGCTTCGGGGGAAGTTCCTACAATGAGCAGTTCTTC.

V is TRBV2 and J is TRBJ2-1; TRBD2 aligns across 8 bases. Germline CDR1 and CDR2: SNHLY and FYNNEI. CDR3 length equals 14 residues. Losses at the gene ends were 3 bases for V and 5 bases for J; bases not matched to a gene: 3. Here the CDR3 reads CASSDQRGNNEQFF. For the CDR3, the DNA is TGTGCCAGCAGTGACCAGCGGGGGAACAATGAGCAGTTCTTC. Together with reference TRBV2 and TRBJ2-1, the CDR3 gives the full variable domain: EPEVTQTPSHQVTQMGQEVILRCVPISNHLYFYWYRQILGQKVEFLVSFYNNEISEKSEIFDDQFSVERPDGSNFTLKIRSTKLEDSAMYFCASSDQRGNNEQFFGPGTRLTVL.

This chain links TRBV15 with TRBJ2-3; possibly TRBD1 or TRBD2 for D (5 bases each). V lost 0 bases, J lost 2 bases, and 9 bases lay in between. The germline V gene has CDR1 LNHNV and CDR2 YYDKDF (reference sequence). The CDR3 has 15 amino acids. The CDR3 DNA sequence: TGTGCCACCAGCAGAGAGAGGGGATTCACAGATACGCAGTATTTT. Residues: CATSRERGFTDTQYF.

V gene TRBV18 combines with J gene TRBJ2-2; D may be TRBD2 (6 bases). The CDR3 consists of 14 residues. CDR1 and CDR2 from the germline V gene are KGHSH and LQKENI. Trimming removed 3 bases at V and 4 bases at J, with 9 bases between. CDR3 DNA sequence: TGTGCCAGCTCACCTTTGGGGGGCACCGGGGAGCTGTTTTTT. Its protein is CASSPLGGTGELFF.